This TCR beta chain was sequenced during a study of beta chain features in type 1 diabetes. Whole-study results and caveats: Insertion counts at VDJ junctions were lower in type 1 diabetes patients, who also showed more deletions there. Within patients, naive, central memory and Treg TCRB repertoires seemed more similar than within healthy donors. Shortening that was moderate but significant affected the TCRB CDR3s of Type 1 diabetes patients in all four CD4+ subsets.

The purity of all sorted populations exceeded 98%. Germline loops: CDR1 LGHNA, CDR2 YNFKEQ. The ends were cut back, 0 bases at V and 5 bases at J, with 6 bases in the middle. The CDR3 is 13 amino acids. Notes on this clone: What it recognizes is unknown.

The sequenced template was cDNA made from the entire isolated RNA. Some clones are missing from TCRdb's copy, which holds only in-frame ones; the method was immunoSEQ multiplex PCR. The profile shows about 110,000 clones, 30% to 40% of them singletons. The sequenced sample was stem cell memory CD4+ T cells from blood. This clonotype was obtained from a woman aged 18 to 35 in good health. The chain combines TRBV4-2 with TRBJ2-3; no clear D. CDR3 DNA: TGTGCCAGCAGCCAAGAAGGCGGAGATACGCAGTATTTT. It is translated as CASSQEGGDTQYF.